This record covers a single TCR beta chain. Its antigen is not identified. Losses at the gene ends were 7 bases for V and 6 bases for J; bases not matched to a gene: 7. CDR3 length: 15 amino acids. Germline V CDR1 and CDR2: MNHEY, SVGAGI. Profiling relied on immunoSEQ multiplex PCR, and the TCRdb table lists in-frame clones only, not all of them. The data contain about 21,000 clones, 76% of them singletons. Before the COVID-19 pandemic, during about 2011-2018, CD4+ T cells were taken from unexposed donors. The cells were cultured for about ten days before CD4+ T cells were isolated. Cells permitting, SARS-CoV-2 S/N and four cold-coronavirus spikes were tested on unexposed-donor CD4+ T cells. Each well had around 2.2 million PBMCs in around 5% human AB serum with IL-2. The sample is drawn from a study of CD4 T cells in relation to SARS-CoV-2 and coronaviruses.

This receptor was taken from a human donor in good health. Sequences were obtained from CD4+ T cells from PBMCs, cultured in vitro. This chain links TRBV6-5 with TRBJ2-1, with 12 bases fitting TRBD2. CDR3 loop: CASIGRLAGANEQFF. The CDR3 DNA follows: TGTGCCAGCATAGGGAGACTAGCGGGAGCCAATGAGCAGTTCTTC.